This T cell receptor beta chain was obtained from a study of T cell changes during pregnancy in multiple sclerosis. TCRdb keeps only in-frame clones here, not all; method: immunoSEQ multiplex PCR. The table includes fewer than 140,000 clones, about 90% detected once. Trimming removed 1 base at V and 0 bases at J, with 5 bases between. This CDR3 has 15 amino acids. Looked up from germline, CDR1 is SGHDT and CDR2 is YYEEEE. The input for sequencing was peripheral blood, taken before pregnancy. This chain connects TRBV5-6 to TRBJ2-6; the D is unclear. The TCR comes from a female donor with multiple sclerosis, enrolled in a pregnancy study. The DNA for the CDR3 is TGTGCCAGCAGCTTGCCCGGCTCTGGGGCCAACGTCCTGACTTTC. It codes for CASSLPGSGANVLTF.